The rows below give T cell receptor beta chains drawn from one sample of a study of blood T cell repertoires in COVID-19. Method: immunoSEQ multiplex PCR; TCRdb's copy keeps in-frame clones and lacks some. The sample lists about 170,000 clones; roughly 85% were seen once. Material for sequencing was peripheral blood. All receptors come from a human donor with acute or convalescent COVID-19. The donor label of this sample is uncertain. Both conserved end residues are part of each CDR3. The order of the fields is J gene, clone size, D gene, V gene, CDR3 DNA, CDR3 protein. A D gene is named only where the DNA matches it firmly. For some rows the clone size is stated as once, few or many, or as a class when expanded; others skip it.

j_call: TRBJ1-3
clone_size: .
d_call: .
v_call: TRBV6-2/TRBV6-3
cdr3_nt: TGTGCCAGCAGTTACCCAGTTGGCTCTGGAAACACCATATATTTT
cdr3_aa: CASSYPVGSGNTIYF

j_call: TRBJ1-1
clone_size: .
d_call: TRBD1
v_call: TRBV3-1/TRBV3-2
cdr3_nt: TGTGCCAGCAGCCTAGAAGGGGGCCCTCGGATAAAGATCTTT
cdr3_aa: CASSLEGGPRIKIF

j_call: TRBJ2-7
clone_size: once
d_call: .
v_call: TRBV5-1
cdr3_nt: TGCGCCAGCAGCTCCTCGGGACTCTCTGGCGAGCAGTACTTC
cdr3_aa: CASSSSGLSGEQYF

j_call: TRBJ1-2
clone_size: .
d_call: .
v_call: TRBV7-2
cdr3_nt: TGTGCCAGCAGCTTGACAGGACTGAGAAACTATGGCTACACCTTC
cdr3_aa: CASSLTGLRNYGYTF

j_call: TRBJ1-5
clone_size: .
d_call: TRBD1
v_call: TRBV6-5
cdr3_nt: TGTGCCAGCAGTAGGGGTCGACAGGGCCGGGAGCCCCAGCATTTT
cdr3_aa: CASSRGRQGREPQHF

j_call: TRBJ2-7
clone_size: .
d_call: TRBD1
v_call: TRBV2
cdr3_nt: TGTGCCAGCAGTGAACAGGGGGCGACGAGCGAGCAGTACTTC
cdr3_aa: CASSEQGATSEQYF

j_call: TRBJ1-4
clone_size: .
d_call: TRBD1
v_call: TRBV23-1
cdr3_nt: TGCGCCAGCCCCGAGACAGGGCTTAATGAAAAACTGTTTTTT
cdr3_aa: CASPETGLNEKLFF

j_call: TRBJ2-5
clone_size: once
d_call: TRBD2
v_call: TRBV12-3/TRBV12-4
cdr3_nt: TGTGCCAGCAGTCAGCGGGGGGCCGAGACCCAGTACTTC
cdr3_aa: CASSQRGAETQYF

j_call: TRBJ1-2
clone_size: .
d_call: .
v_call: TRBV7-9
cdr3_nt: TGTGCCAGCAGCTTAGCGCAAAAACAAGGCTACACCTTC
cdr3_aa: CASSLAQKQGYTF

j_call: TRBJ1-3
clone_size: .
d_call: .
v_call: TRBV4-3
cdr3_nt: TGCGCCAGCAGCCAAGAGGGTCGAGGGCTCTCTGGAAACACCATATATTTT
cdr3_aa: CASSQEGRGLSGNTIYF

j_call: TRBJ2-7
clone_size: .
d_call: TRBD1
v_call: TRBV30
cdr3_nt: TGTGCCTGGAGCTCCAGGACAGGGTATCACGAGCAGTACTTC
cdr3_aa: CAWSSRTGYHEQYF

j_call: TRBJ1-1
clone_size: .
d_call: .
v_call: TRBV11-1
cdr3_nt: TGTGCCAGCAGCTTTTTGCTTGCAGGGAGGGCGGAAGCTTTCTTT
cdr3_aa: CASSFLLAGRAEAFF

j_call: TRBJ1-6
clone_size: .
d_call: .
v_call: TRBV2
cdr3_nt: TGTGCCAGCAGTGACAGGGGTGGCTCCTATAATTCACCCCTCCACTTT
cdr3_aa: CASSDRGGSYNSPLHF

j_call: TRBJ1-2
clone_size: .
d_call: .
v_call: TRBV6-5
cdr3_nt: TGTGCCAGCAGTTACAATCCCATTGAGGGCTTCTATGGCTACACCTTC
cdr3_aa: CASSYNPIEGFYGYTF

j_call: TRBJ1-3
clone_size: few
d_call: .
v_call: TRBV7-9
cdr3_nt: TGTGCCAGCAGCTCGGACCCAGGGATCTCTGGAAACACCATATATTTT
cdr3_aa: CASSSDPGISGNTIYF

j_call: TRBJ2-7
clone_size: .
d_call: TRBD1
v_call: TRBV28
cdr3_nt: TGTGCCAGCAGTCACAGGGGGCGTGGGTCCTACGAGCAGTACTTC
cdr3_aa: CASSHRGRGSYEQYF

j_call: TRBJ2-5
clone_size: .
d_call: .
v_call: TRBV5-1
cdr3_nt: TGCGCCAGCAGCTTCGGAGGGCGAGAGACCCAGTACTTC
cdr3_aa: CASSFGGRETQYF

j_call: TRBJ1-5
clone_size: .
d_call: .
v_call: TRBV28
cdr3_nt: TGTGCCAGCAGTCGTACAGGGATCCCTCAGCGATGGACCCAGCATTTT
cdr3_aa: CASSRTGIPQRWTQHF

j_call: TRBJ1-2
clone_size: .
d_call: .
v_call: TRBV7-2
cdr3_nt: TGTGCCAGCACCCCGGACAGCTCCTATGGCTACACCTTC
cdr3_aa: CASTPDSSYGYTF

j_call: TRBJ2-2
clone_size: .
d_call: TRBD1
v_call: TRBV6-5
cdr3_nt: TGTGCCAGCAGTTGGACAGGGGGCATCACCGGGGAGCTGTTTTTT
cdr3_aa: CASSWTGGITGELFF

j_call: TRBJ1-1
clone_size: .
d_call: .
v_call: TRBV7-9
cdr3_nt: TGTGCCAGCAGCTTAGCGGTCGAGGCTGAAGCTTTCTTT
cdr3_aa: CASSLAVEAEAFF

j_call: TRBJ1-4
clone_size: .
d_call: .
v_call: TRBV4-2
cdr3_nt: TGTGCCAGCAGCCAACCACGGGGGTATCAGAGGGAAAAACTGTTTTTT
cdr3_aa: CASSQPRGYQREKLFF

j_call: TRBJ2-7
clone_size: few
d_call: .
v_call: TRBV3-1/TRBV3-2
cdr3_nt: TGTGCCAGCAGCCTCCGCCGGGACACTTATCGGGAGCAGTACTTC
cdr3_aa: CASSLRRDTYREQYF

j_call: TRBJ2-1
clone_size: .
d_call: TRBD2
v_call: TRBV5-1
cdr3_nt: TGCGCCAGCACTCAGACTAGCGGGGGTCGGAATGAGCAGTTCTTC
cdr3_aa: CASTQTSGGRNEQFF

j_call: TRBJ1-6
clone_size: once
d_call: TRBD1
v_call: TRBV9
cdr3_nt: TGTGCCAGCAGCGCCACCGGGACAGGGTCCACACCCCTCCACTTT
cdr3_aa: CASSATGTGSTPLHF

j_call: TRBJ2-7
clone_size: .
d_call: TRBD1
v_call: TRBV29-1
cdr3_nt: TGCAGCGCCGGTGGACAGGGGGGAACCTACGAGCAGTACTTC
cdr3_aa: CSAGGQGGTYEQYF

j_call: TRBJ1-2
clone_size: few
d_call: TRBD1
v_call: TRBV30
cdr3_nt: TGTGCCTGGAGGCCCAGGACAGGGGGCGCCCATGGCTACACCTTC
cdr3_aa: CAWRPRTGGAHGYTF

j_call: TRBJ2-7
clone_size: .
d_call: .
v_call: TRBV7-8
cdr3_nt: TGTGCCAGCAGCTTCCGCAGGGATGGCGAGCAGTACTTC
cdr3_aa: CASSFRRDGEQYF

j_call: TRBJ1-6
clone_size: .
d_call: TRBD1
v_call: TRBV7-9
cdr3_nt: TGTGCCACCGAAATGGACCAGGGACAGAATTCACCCCTCCACTTT
cdr3_aa: CATEMDQGQNSPLHF

j_call: TRBJ2-2
clone_size: .
d_call: .
v_call: TRBV9
cdr3_nt: TGTGCCAGCAGGAGGACAGAACTTGTAACCGGGGAGCTGTTTTTT
cdr3_aa: CASRRTELVTGELFF

j_call: TRBJ1-1
clone_size: once
d_call: .
v_call: TRBV3-1/TRBV3-2
cdr3_nt: TGTGCCAGCAGCCAACTAAAAGGGGCCTGGGCTTTCTTT
cdr3_aa: CASSQLKGAWAFF

j_call: TRBJ1-2
clone_size: .
d_call: .
v_call: TRBV2
cdr3_nt: TGTGCCAGCAGGACAGGTCTCTATGGCTACACCTTC
cdr3_aa: CASRTGLYGYTF

j_call: TRBJ2-1
clone_size: .
d_call: TRBD2
v_call: TRBV7-3
cdr3_nt: TGTGCCAGCAGCTTAGGAGCGGGGCCCGATGAGCAGTTCTTC
cdr3_aa: CASSLGAGPDEQFF

j_call: TRBJ1-5
clone_size: .
d_call: .
v_call: TRBV19
cdr3_nt: TGTGCCAGTATCCCTTTCGGGAATAGCAATCAGCCCCAGCATTTT
cdr3_aa: CASIPFGNSNQPQHF

j_call: TRBJ1-2
clone_size: .
d_call: .
v_call: TRBV23-1
cdr3_nt: TGCGCCAGCAGTCAAGTAGTGGGGGCCAAATCCCTCTATGGCTACACCTTC
cdr3_aa: CASSQVVGAKSLYGYTF

j_call: TRBJ2-1
clone_size: .
d_call: TRBD1
v_call: TRBV7-3
cdr3_nt: TGTGCCAGCAGCCGGGGACAGGGGACCTACAATGAGCAGTTCTTC
cdr3_aa: CASSRGQGTYNEQFF

j_call: TRBJ2-3
clone_size: .
d_call: TRBD1
v_call: TRBV19
cdr3_nt: TGTGCCAGTCCGGGACAGGGGGACACAGATACGCAGTATTTT
cdr3_aa: CASPGQGDTDTQYF

j_call: TRBJ2-5
clone_size: .
d_call: .
v_call: TRBV10-3
cdr3_nt: TGTGCCATCAGTGAAGGACAGACCTGGCAAGAGACCCAGTACTTC
cdr3_aa: CAISEGQTWQETQYF

j_call: TRBJ2-3
clone_size: .
d_call: TRBD1
v_call: TRBV13
cdr3_nt: TGTGCCAGCAGCTCCTGGACAGGAGATACGCAGTATTTT
cdr3_aa: CASSSWTGDTQYF

j_call: TRBJ2-7
clone_size: .
d_call: TRBD1
v_call: TRBV5-8
cdr3_nt: TGTGCCAGCAAGATAGAGACAGGGGCTACCTACGAGCAGTACTTC
cdr3_aa: CASKIETGATYEQYF

j_call: TRBJ1-1
clone_size: .
d_call: .
v_call: TRBV12-3/TRBV12-4
cdr3_nt: TGTGCCAGCAGTTTAAGCGTGTACACTGAAGCTTTCTTT
cdr3_aa: CASSLSVYTEAFF

j_call: TRBJ1-2
clone_size: .
d_call: TRBD1
v_call: TRBV6-5
cdr3_nt: TGTGCCAGCAGTTCCCGGACAGGGCGGAACTATGGCTACACCTTC
cdr3_aa: CASSSRTGRNYGYTF

j_call: TRBJ1-3
clone_size: .
d_call: .
v_call: TRBV6-5
cdr3_nt: TGTGCCAGCGGAGGGGAGGGTCGAAACACCATATATTTT
cdr3_aa: CASGGEGRNTIYF

j_call: TRBJ1-1
clone_size: once
d_call: .
v_call: TRBV5-6
cdr3_nt: TGTGCCAGCAGCTTGGGTACAGGGCCCTGGGGAACTGAAGCTTTCTTT
cdr3_aa: CASSLGTGPWGTEAFF

j_call: TRBJ1-2
clone_size: once
d_call: TRBD1
v_call: TRBV3-1/TRBV3-2
cdr3_nt: TGTGCCAGCAGCCAAACGGGACAGGGGACGGGTGGCTACACCTTC
cdr3_aa: CASSQTGQGTGGYTF

j_call: TRBJ2-7
clone_size: few
d_call: .
v_call: TRBV7-2
cdr3_nt: TGTGCCAGCAGCTTAGCACAGACTAGTAGCTCCGAGCAGTACTTC
cdr3_aa: CASSLAQTSSSEQYF

j_call: TRBJ1-3
clone_size: .
d_call: .
v_call: TRBV6-5
cdr3_nt: TGTGCCAGCCGCCCACTCGACACCTCTGGAAACACCATATATTTT
cdr3_aa: CASRPLDTSGNTIYF

j_call: TRBJ2-4
clone_size: once
d_call: TRBD1
v_call: TRBV6-2/TRBV6-3
cdr3_nt: TGTGCCAGCAGTTACCCCACAGGGGTCCTAGCCAAAAACATTCAGTACTTC
cdr3_aa: CASSYPTGVLAKNIQYF

j_call: TRBJ2-1
clone_size: .
d_call: TRBD2
v_call: TRBV28
cdr3_nt: TGTGCCAGCAGTTTATTGGGACTAGCGGGGGGGCAGAATGAGCAGTTCTTC
cdr3_aa: CASSLLGLAGGQNEQFF

j_call: TRBJ1-5
clone_size: .
d_call: .
v_call: TRBV5-1
cdr3_nt: TGCGCCAGCAGCTTGGACGGTTATAGCAATCAGCCCCAGCATTTT
cdr3_aa: CASSLDGYSNQPQHF

j_call: TRBJ1-4
clone_size: .
d_call: .
v_call: TRBV2
cdr3_nt: TGTGCCAGCAGTGCCGGGGGGGAAAAACTGTTTTTT
cdr3_aa: CASSAGGEKLFF

j_call: TRBJ1-2
clone_size: .
d_call: TRBD1
v_call: TRBV15
cdr3_nt: TGTGCCACCAGCAGAGATTGGGCAGGGGGCGATTATGGCTACACCTTC
cdr3_aa: CATSRDWAGGDYGYTF

j_call: TRBJ1-1
clone_size: .
d_call: .
v_call: TRBV7-9
cdr3_nt: TGTGCCAGCAGCTTAGTACAGAACACTGAAGCTTTCTTT
cdr3_aa: CASSLVQNTEAFF

j_call: TRBJ2-7
clone_size: .
d_call: TRBD1
v_call: TRBV5-1
cdr3_nt: TGCGCCAGCAGCTTGGGGGGGACAGGGGCGCGGGAGCAGTACTTC
cdr3_aa: CASSLGGTGAREQYF

j_call: TRBJ2-3
clone_size: few
d_call: TRBD1
v_call: TRBV30
cdr3_nt: TGTGCCTGGAGTGTGGGCCGACAGGGCGAGTATTTT
cdr3_aa: CAWSVGRQGEYF

j_call: TRBJ1-5
clone_size: .
d_call: .
v_call: TRBV3-1/TRBV3-2
cdr3_nt: TGTGCCAGCAGCCAAGCAACAGATCAGCCCCAGCATTTT
cdr3_aa: CASSQATDQPQHF

j_call: TRBJ1-4
clone_size: .
d_call: TRBD1
v_call: TRBV19
cdr3_nt: TGTGCCAGTAGTAGGGGACCGGGACAGGCTAATGAAAAACTGTTTTTT
cdr3_aa: CASSRGPGQANEKLFF

j_call: TRBJ2-1
clone_size: .
d_call: .
v_call: TRBV10-1
cdr3_nt: TGCGCCAGCAGTGAGTCGGGGCTAGGGGGTGAGCAGTTCTTC
cdr3_aa: CASSESGLGGEQFF

j_call: TRBJ2-2
clone_size: .
d_call: .
v_call: TRBV3-1/TRBV3-2
cdr3_nt: TGTGCCAGCAGCCGACCGGGGATCCCCACCGGGGAGCTGTTTTTT
cdr3_aa: CASSRPGIPTGELFF